The rows below give T cell receptor beta chains drawn from one sample of a study of blood T cell repertoires in COVID-19. The repertoire was sequenced with immunoSEQ multiplex PCR; TCRdb's copy has only in-frame clones and lacks some. The sample shows about 270,000 clones, 85% to 90% of them seen only once. Input material: PBMCs or T cells enriched from blood (not recorded which). The receptors stem from a woman in her 30s with acute COVID-19. Each CDR3 is given with its conserved first and last residue. D genes are given only for firm matches. Rows give clone size only sometimes, using once, few, many, or a class for an expanded clone.

V gene: TRBV5-1; D gene: TRBD2; J gene: TRBJ2-2; clone size: -; CDR3 protein: CASSLLAGGPSNTGELFF; CDR3 DNA: TGCGCCAGCAGCTTACTAGCGGGAGGCCCTTCGAACACCGGGGAGCTGTTTTTT
V gene: TRBV27; D gene: TRBD1; J gene: TRBJ2-7; clone size: -; CDR3 protein: CASGYTGAAYEQYF; CDR3 DNA: TGTGCCAGCGGCTACACAGGGGCAGCCTACGAGCAGTACTTC
V gene: TRBV6-4; D gene: -; J gene: TRBJ2-1; clone size: -; CDR3 protein: CASSDGPDHQNEQFF; CDR3 DNA: TGTGCCAGCAGCGATGGGCCGGATCATCAGAATGAGCAGTTCTTC
V gene: TRBV15; D gene: TRBD1; J gene: TRBJ2-4; clone size: -; CDR3 protein: CATSPDRADIQYF; CDR3 DNA: TGTGCCACCAGCCCCGACAGGGCCGACATTCAGTACTTC
V gene: TRBV28; D gene: TRBD1; J gene: TRBJ1-2; clone size: -; CDR3 protein: CASSSGTDYGYTF; CDR3 DNA: TGTGCCAGCAGTTCCGGGACAGACTATGGCTACACCTTC
V gene: TRBV28; D gene: -; J gene: TRBJ2-2; clone size: -; CDR3 protein: CASSPGQNTGELFF; CDR3 DNA: TGTGCCAGCAGCCCCGGACAGAACACCGGGGAGCTGTTTTTT
V gene: TRBV28; D gene: TRBD2; J gene: TRBJ2-7; clone size: -; CDR3 protein: CASSPSGSNPYEQYF; CDR3 DNA: TGTGCCAGCAGCCCTAGCGGGAGTAACCCCTACGAGCAGTACTTC
V gene: TRBV3-1/TRBV3-2; D gene: -; J gene: TRBJ1-3; clone size: many; CDR3 protein: CASSLDILSGNTIYF; CDR3 DNA: TGTGCCAGCAGCCTGGACATTCTCTCTGGAAACACCATATATTTT
V gene: TRBV12-3/TRBV12-4; D gene: -; J gene: TRBJ1-1; clone size: -; CDR3 protein: CASSLSDEAFF; CDR3 DNA: TGTGCCAGCAGTTTATCAGATGAAGCTTTCTTT
V gene: TRBV5-1; D gene: TRBD2; J gene: TRBJ2-1; clone size: -; CDR3 protein: CASSPWTSGREGEGYNEQFF; CDR3 DNA: TGCGCCAGCAGCCCCTGGACTAGCGGGAGAGAGGGGGAGGGCTACAATGAGCAGTTCTTC
V gene: TRBV18; D gene: -; J gene: TRBJ1-1; clone size: -; CDR3 protein: CASSRDMLVGTEAFF; CDR3 DNA: TGTGCCAGCTCCCGGGACATGTTGGTGGGCACTGAAGCTTTCTTT
V gene: TRBV4-1; D gene: -; J gene: TRBJ1-5; clone size: -; CDR3 protein: CASSQPSGDSNQPQHF; CDR3 DNA: TGCGCCAGCAGCCAACCGTCGGGTGATAGCAATCAGCCCCAGCATTTT
V gene: TRBV28; D gene: TRBD1; J gene: TRBJ1-1; clone size: -; CDR3 protein: CASSQGQGRTEAFF; CDR3 DNA: TGTGCCAGCAGTCAGGGACAGGGACGGACTGAAGCTTTCTTT
V gene: TRBV5-1; D gene: -; J gene: TRBJ1-4; clone size: -; CDR3 protein: CASSPQGEKLFF; CDR3 DNA: TGCGCCAGCAGCCCACAGGGAGAAAAACTGTTTTTT
V gene: TRBV5-6; D gene: TRBD1; J gene: TRBJ1-4; clone size: -; CDR3 protein: CASSLGQGKGKLFF; CDR3 DNA: TGTGCCAGCAGCTTGGGACAGGGCAAGGGAAAACTGTTTTTT
V gene: TRBV5-1; D gene: TRBD2; J gene: TRBJ2-7; clone size: -; CDR3 protein: CASSLGGVREGYEQYF; CDR3 DNA: TGCGCCAGCAGCTTGGGAGGGGTGCGGGAGGGCTACGAGCAGTACTTC
V gene: TRBV7-3; D gene: TRBD1; J gene: TRBJ1-2; clone size: -; CDR3 protein: CASSRTGGDGYTF; CDR3 DNA: TGTGCCAGCAGCAGGACAGGGGGCGATGGCTACACCTTC
V gene: TRBV28; D gene: TRBD1; J gene: TRBJ2-7; clone size: -; CDR3 protein: CASRTGGYSYEQYF; CDR3 DNA: TGTGCCAGCAGGACAGGGGGGTACTCCTACGAGCAGTACTTC
V gene: TRBV5-6; D gene: -; J gene: TRBJ1-4; clone size: once; CDR3 protein: CASSLTQGSGNEKLFF; CDR3 DNA: TGTGCCAGCAGCCTTACCCAGGGGTCGGGTAATGAAAAACTGTTTTTT
V gene: TRBV20-1; D gene: TRBD1; J gene: TRBJ1-4; clone size: -; CDR3 protein: CSASSGQGDEKLFF; CDR3 DNA: TGCAGTGCTAGTTCCGGACAGGGCGATGAAAAACTGTTTTTT
V gene: TRBV5-1; D gene: TRBD2; J gene: TRBJ2-7; clone size: -; CDR3 protein: CASAQEGGRALHEQYF; CDR3 DNA: TGCGCCAGCGCCCAGGAGGGCGGGAGGGCCCTCCACGAGCAGTACTTC
V gene: TRBV5-1; D gene: -; J gene: TRBJ2-7; clone size: few; CDR3 protein: CASSPLAPSYEQYF; CDR3 DNA: TGCGCCAGCAGCCCATTAGCGCCTTCCTACGAGCAGTACTTC
V gene: TRBV30; D gene: TRBD2; J gene: TRBJ2-7; clone size: -; CDR3 protein: CAWSDLAGASYEQYF; CDR3 DNA: TGTGCCTGGAGTGACCTAGCGGGAGCCTCCTACGAGCAGTACTTC
V gene: TRBV19; D gene: -; J gene: TRBJ2-2; clone size: -; CDR3 protein: CASSTTVTGELFF; CDR3 DNA: TGTGCCAGTAGTACGACAGTGACCGGGGAGCTGTTTTTT
V gene: TRBV4-1; D gene: -; J gene: TRBJ2-5; clone size: many; CDR3 protein: CASSQDREETQYF; CDR3 DNA: TGCGCCAGCAGCCAAGACAGGGAAGAGACCCAGTACTTC
V gene: TRBV6-4; D gene: TRBD2; J gene: TRBJ2-1; clone size: few; CDR3 protein: CASSVTSGSIDEQFF; CDR3 DNA: TGTGCCAGCAGTGTTACTAGCGGGAGTATTGATGAGCAGTTCTTC
V gene: TRBV30; D gene: -; J gene: TRBJ2-7; clone size: -; CDR3 protein: CAWTAYDRGSSYEQYF; CDR3 DNA: TGTGCCTGGACCGCATATGATCGGGGGAGCTCCTACGAGCAGTACTTC
V gene: TRBV9; D gene: TRBD1; J gene: TRBJ1-5; clone size: once; CDR3 protein: CASSQTGGNQPQHF; CDR3 DNA: TGTGCCAGCAGCCAGACAGGGGGCAATCAGCCCCAGCATTTT
V gene: TRBV3-1/TRBV3-2; D gene: -; J gene: TRBJ2-7; clone size: -; CDR3 protein: CASSYQAGEQYF; CDR3 DNA: TGTGCCAGCAGTTATCAGGCTGGGGAGCAGTACTTC
V gene: TRBV2; D gene: -; J gene: TRBJ1-1; clone size: -; CDR3 protein: CASSPLRTNTEAFF; CDR3 DNA: TGTGCCAGCAGTCCTTTGAGAACGAACACTGAAGCTTTCTTT
V gene: TRBV10-3; D gene: TRBD1; J gene: TRBJ1-3; clone size: -; CDR3 protein: CAIQGQGAGNTIYF; CDR3 DNA: TGTGCCATCCAGGGACAGGGAGCAGGAAACACCATATATTTT
V gene: TRBV28; D gene: TRBD1; J gene: TRBJ1-1; clone size: -; CDR3 protein: CASSFDRGPTEAFF; CDR3 DNA: TGTGCCAGCAGTTTTGACAGGGGGCCCACTGAAGCTTTCTTT
V gene: TRBV7-3; D gene: -; J gene: TRBJ2-1; clone size: once; CDR3 protein: CASSLLGGHVVDEQFF; CDR3 DNA: TGTGCCAGCAGCTTATTGGGGGGGCACGTCGTCGATGAGCAGTTCTTC
V gene: TRBV6-5; D gene: -; J gene: TRBJ2-6; clone size: once; CDR3 protein: CASSNQGSGANVLTF; CDR3 DNA: TGTGCCAGCAGTAACCAGGGCTCTGGGGCCAACGTCCTGACTTTC
V gene: TRBV18; D gene: TRBD1; J gene: TRBJ1-5; clone size: -; CDR3 protein: CASSTDRGGQPQHF; CDR3 DNA: TGTGCCAGCTCAACAGACAGGGGCGGACAGCCCCAGCATTTT
V gene: TRBV27; D gene: TRBD1; J gene: TRBJ2-7; clone size: -; CDR3 protein: CASGTGGSYEQYF; CDR3 DNA: TGTGCCAGCGGGACAGGGGGCTCCTACGAGCAGTACTTC
V gene: TRBV28; D gene: TRBD2; J gene: TRBJ2-3; clone size: once; CDR3 protein: CASSFLAGADADTQYF; CDR3 DNA: TGTGCCAGCAGTTTCCTAGCGGGAGCGGACGCAGATACGCAGTATTTT
V gene: TRBV4-2; D gene: -; J gene: TRBJ1-1; clone size: -; CDR3 protein: CASSQGQTNTEAFF; CDR3 DNA: TGTGCCAGCAGCCAAGGACAGACGAACACTGAAGCTTTCTTT
V gene: TRBV7-6; D gene: TRBD2; J gene: TRBJ2-1; clone size: -; CDR3 protein: CASSLRASGSSYNEQFF; CDR3 DNA: TGTGCCAGCAGCTTACGAGCTAGCGGGAGCTCCTACAATGAGCAGTTCTTC
V gene: TRBV4-1; D gene: -; J gene: TRBJ1-6; clone size: -; CDR3 protein: CASSQEKQVGSPLHF; CDR3 DNA: TGCGCCAGCAGCCAAGAAAAGCAGGTAGGTTCACCCCTCCACTTT
V gene: TRBV18; D gene: TRBD2; J gene: TRBJ2-3; clone size: -; CDR3 protein: CASSASLTSATDTQYF; CDR3 DNA: TGTGCCAGCTCAGCCAGCTTGACTAGCGCCACAGATACGCAGTATTTT
V gene: TRBV5-4; D gene: -; J gene: TRBJ2-3; clone size: -; CDR3 protein: CASSDPSVGTDTQYF; CDR3 DNA: TGTGCCAGCAGCGATCCTAGCGTGGGCACAGATACGCAGTATTTT
V gene: TRBV27; D gene: -; J gene: TRBJ1-1; clone size: -; CDR3 protein: CASSGGKNTEAFF; CDR3 DNA: TGTGCCAGCTCAGGAGGGAAGAACACTGAAGCTTTCTTT
V gene: TRBV9; D gene: -; J gene: TRBJ2-1; clone size: -; CDR3 protein: CASSPWAPYNEQFF; CDR3 DNA: TGTGCCAGCAGCCCGTGGGCTCCTTACAATGAGCAGTTCTTC
V gene: TRBV7-6; D gene: TRBD2; J gene: TRBJ2-7; clone size: -; CDR3 protein: CASSRGRRELSDEQYF; CDR3 DNA: TGTGCCAGCAGCCGGGGAAGGCGGGAGCTTTCTGACGAGCAGTACTTC
V gene: TRBV18; D gene: TRBD1; J gene: TRBJ2-3; clone size: -; CDR3 protein: CASSPPRQGWSTDTQYF; CDR3 DNA: TGTGCCAGCTCACCACCGAGACAGGGGTGGAGCACAGATACGCAGTATTTT
V gene: TRBV5-1; D gene: TRBD2; J gene: TRBJ2-3; clone size: -; CDR3 protein: CASSLGIGLATDTQYF; CDR3 DNA: TGCGCCAGCAGCTTGGGGATCGGACTAGCCACAGATACGCAGTATTTT
V gene: TRBV10-2; D gene: -; J gene: TRBJ1-5; clone size: -; CDR3 protein: CASSAMNQPQHF; CDR3 DNA: TGCGCCAGCAGCGCGATGAATCAGCCCCAGCATTTT